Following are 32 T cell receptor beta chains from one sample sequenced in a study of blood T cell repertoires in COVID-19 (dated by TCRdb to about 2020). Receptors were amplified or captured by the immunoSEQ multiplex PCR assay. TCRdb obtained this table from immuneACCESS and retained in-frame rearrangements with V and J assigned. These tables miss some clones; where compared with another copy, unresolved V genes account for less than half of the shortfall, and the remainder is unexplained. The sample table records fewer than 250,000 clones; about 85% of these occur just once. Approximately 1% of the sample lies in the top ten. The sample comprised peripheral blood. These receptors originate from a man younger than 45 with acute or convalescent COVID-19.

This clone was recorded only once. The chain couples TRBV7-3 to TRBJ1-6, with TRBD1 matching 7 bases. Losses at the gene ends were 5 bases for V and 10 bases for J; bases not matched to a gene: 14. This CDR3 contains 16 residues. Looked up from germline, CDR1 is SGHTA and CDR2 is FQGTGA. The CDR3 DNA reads TGTGCCAGCAGCCGAAATCCACAGGGGATGGGGTCACCCCTCCACTTT. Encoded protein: CASSRNPQGMGSPLHF.

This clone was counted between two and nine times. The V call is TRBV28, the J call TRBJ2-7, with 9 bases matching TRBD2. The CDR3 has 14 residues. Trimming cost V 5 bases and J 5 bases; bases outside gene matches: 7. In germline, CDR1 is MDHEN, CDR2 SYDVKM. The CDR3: CASSPLAGAHEQYF. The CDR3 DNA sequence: TGTGCCAGCAGTCCCTTAGCGGGAGCGCACGAGCAGTACTTC.

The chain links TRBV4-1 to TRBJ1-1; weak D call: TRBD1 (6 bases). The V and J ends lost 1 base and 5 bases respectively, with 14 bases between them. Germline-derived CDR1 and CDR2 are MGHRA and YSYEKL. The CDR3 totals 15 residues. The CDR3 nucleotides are TGCGCCAGCAGCCAAGCTTTCAGGGGCAGGACTGAAGCTTTCTTT. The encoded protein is CASSQAFRGRTEAFF.

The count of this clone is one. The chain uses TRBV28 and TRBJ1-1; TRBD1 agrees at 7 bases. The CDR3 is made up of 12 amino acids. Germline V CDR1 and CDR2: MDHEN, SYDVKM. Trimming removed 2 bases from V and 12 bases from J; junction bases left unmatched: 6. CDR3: CASSLRGQKTFF. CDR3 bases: TGTGCCAGCAGTTTACGGGGACAGAAAACTTTCTTT.

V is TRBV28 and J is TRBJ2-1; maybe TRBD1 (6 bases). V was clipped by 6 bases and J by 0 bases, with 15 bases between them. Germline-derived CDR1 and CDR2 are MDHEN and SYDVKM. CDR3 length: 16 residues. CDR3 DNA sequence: TGTGCCAGCAGACCACAGGGTCCCAGCTCCTACAATGAGCAGTTCTTC. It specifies CASRPQGPSSYNEQFF.

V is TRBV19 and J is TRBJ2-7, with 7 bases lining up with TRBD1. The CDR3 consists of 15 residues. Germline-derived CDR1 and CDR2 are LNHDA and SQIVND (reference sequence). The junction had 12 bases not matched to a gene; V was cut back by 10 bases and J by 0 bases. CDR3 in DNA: TGTGCCAAATTACAGGGGTTGGGAAGCTCCTACGAGCAGTACTTC. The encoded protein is CAKLQGLGSSYEQYF.

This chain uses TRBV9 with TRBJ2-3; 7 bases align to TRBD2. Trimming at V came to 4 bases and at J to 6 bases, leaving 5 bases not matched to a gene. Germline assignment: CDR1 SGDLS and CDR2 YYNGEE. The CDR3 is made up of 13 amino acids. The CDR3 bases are TGTGCCAGCAGCCGGACTAGGTCGGATACGCAGTATTTT. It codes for CASSRTRSDTQYF.

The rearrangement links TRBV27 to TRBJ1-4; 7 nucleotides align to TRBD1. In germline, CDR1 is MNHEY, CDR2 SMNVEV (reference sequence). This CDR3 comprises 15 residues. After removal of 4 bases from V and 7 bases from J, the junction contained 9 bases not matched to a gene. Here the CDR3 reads CASSYRGHRGEKLFF. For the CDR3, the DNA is TGTGCCAGCAGTTACAGGGGACACCGCGGTGAAAAACTGTTTTTT.

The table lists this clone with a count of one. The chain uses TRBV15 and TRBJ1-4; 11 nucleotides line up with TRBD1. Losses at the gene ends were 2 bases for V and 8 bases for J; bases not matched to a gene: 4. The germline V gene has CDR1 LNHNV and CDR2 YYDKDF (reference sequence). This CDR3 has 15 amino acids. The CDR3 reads CATSRLGTGGEKLFF. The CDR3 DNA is TGTGCCACCAGCAGACTGGGGACAGGGGGAGAAAAACTGTTTTTT.

The CDR3 is CSASLERAFF. The CDR3 nucleotides read TGCAGTGCCTCCCTGGAGCGAGCTTTCTTT. V usage is TRBV20-1 and J usage is TRBJ1-1; the D is unclear. This CDR3 has 10 amino acids. CDR1 is DFQATT and CDR2 is SNEGSKA in the germline V gene (reference sequence). Trimming pared 6 bases from V and 10 bases from J, leaving 12 bases between.

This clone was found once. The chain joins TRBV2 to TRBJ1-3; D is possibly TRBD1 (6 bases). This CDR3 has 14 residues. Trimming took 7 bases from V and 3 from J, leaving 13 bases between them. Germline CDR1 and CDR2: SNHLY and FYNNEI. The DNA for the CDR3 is TGTGCCAGCACCTACGGACAGCGTGGAAACACCATATATTTT. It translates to CASTYGQRGNTIYF.

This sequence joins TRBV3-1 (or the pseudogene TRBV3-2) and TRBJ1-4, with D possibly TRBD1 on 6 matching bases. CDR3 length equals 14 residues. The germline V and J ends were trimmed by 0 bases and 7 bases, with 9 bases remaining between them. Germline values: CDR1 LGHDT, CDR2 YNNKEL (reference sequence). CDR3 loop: CASSQDLGAEKLFF. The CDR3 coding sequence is TGTGCCAGCAGCCAAGATTTGGGGGCTGAAAAACTGTTTTTT.

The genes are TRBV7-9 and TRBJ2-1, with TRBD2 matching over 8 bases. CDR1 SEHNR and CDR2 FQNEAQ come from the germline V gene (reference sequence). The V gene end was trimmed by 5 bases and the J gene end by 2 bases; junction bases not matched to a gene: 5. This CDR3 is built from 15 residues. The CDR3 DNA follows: TGTGCCAGCAGCAAACTAGCGGACACCTACAATGAGCAGTTCTTC. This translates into CASSKLADTYNEQFF.

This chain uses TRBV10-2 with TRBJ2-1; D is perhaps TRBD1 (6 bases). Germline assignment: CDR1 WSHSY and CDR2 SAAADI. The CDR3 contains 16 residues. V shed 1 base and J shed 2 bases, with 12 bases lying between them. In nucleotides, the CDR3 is TGCGCCAGCAGTGAGTTAGAACAGGGAACCTACAATGAGCAGTTCTTC. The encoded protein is CASSELEQGTYNEQFF.

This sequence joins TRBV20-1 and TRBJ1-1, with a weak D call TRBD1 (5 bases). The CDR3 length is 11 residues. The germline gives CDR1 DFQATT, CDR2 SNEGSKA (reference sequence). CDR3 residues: CCRRGPTEAFF. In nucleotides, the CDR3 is TGCTGCAGGAGGGGACCCACTGAAGCTTTCTTT.

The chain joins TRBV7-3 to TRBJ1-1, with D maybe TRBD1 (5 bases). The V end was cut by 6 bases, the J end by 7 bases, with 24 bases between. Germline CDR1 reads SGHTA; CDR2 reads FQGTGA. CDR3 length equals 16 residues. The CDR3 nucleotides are TGTGCCAGCAGTCCAGGCGGGGCAGAGAGTAGAGGTGAAGCTTTCTTT. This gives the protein CASSPGGAESRGEAFF.

The DNA of the CDR3 is TGCGCCAGCAGCCAAGTCGTTCGGCGGGGCCCAAACTATGGCTACACCTTC. Its translation is CASSQVVRRGPNYGYTF. V and J are TRBV4-1 and TRBJ1-2; possible D gene TRBD1, 5 bases. The CDR3 has 17 residues. V lost 1 base and J 2 bases, leaving 17 bases between the germline ends. CDR1 MGHRA and CDR2 YSYEKL come from the germline V gene.

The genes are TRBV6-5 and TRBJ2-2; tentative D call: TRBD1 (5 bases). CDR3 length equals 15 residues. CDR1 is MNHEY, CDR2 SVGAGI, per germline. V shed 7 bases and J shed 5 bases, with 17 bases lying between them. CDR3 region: CASTTRRASTGELFF. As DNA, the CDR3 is TGTGCCAGCACGACGCGCAGGGCGAGTACCGGGGAGCTGTTTTTT.

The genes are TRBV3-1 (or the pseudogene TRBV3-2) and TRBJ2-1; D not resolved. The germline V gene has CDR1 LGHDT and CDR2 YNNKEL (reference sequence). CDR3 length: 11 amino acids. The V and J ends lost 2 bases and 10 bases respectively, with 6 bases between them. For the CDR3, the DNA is TGTGCCAGCAGCCAACGGTTGGAGCAGTTCTTC. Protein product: CASSQRLEQFF.

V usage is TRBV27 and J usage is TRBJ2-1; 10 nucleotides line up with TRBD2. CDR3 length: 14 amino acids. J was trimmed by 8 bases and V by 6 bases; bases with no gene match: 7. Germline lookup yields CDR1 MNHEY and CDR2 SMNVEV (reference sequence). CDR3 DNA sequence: TGTGCCAGCAGCCTAAGCGGGGGGGCCTATGAGCAGTTCTTC. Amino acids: CASSLSGGAYEQFF.

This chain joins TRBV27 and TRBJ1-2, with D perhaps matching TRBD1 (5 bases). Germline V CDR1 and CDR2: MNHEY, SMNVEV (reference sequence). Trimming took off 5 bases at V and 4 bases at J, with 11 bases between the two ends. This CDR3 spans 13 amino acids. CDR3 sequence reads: CASSKTELYGYTF. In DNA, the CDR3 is TGTGCCAGCAGTAAGACAGAGCTCTATGGCTACACCTTC.

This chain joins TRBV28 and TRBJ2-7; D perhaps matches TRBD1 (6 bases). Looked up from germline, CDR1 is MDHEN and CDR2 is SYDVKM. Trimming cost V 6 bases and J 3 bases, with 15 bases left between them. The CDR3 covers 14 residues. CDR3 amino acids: CASSPRGGSYEQYF. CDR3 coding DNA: TGTGCCAGCAGCCCTAGAGGGGGAAGCTACGAGCAGTACTTC.

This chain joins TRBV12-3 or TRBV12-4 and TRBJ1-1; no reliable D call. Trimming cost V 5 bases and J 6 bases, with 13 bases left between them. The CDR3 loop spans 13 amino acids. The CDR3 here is CASSPQGRSEAFF. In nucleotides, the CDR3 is TGTGCCAGCAGTCCCCAAGGGAGATCTGAAGCTTTCTTT.

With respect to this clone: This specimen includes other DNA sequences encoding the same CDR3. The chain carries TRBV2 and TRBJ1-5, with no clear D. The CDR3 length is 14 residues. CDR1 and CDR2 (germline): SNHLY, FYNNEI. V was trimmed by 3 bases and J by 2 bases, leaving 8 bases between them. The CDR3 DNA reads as TGTGCCAGCAGTGACAGGAGGGGCAATCAGCCCCAGCATTTT. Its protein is CASSDRRGNQPQHF.

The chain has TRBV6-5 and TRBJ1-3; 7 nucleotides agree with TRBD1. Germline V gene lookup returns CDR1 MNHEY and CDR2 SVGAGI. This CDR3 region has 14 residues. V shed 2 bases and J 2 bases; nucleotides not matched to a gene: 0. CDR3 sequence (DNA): TGTGCCAGCAGTTACGGGACAGCTGGAAACACCATATATTTT. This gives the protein CASSYGTAGNTIYF.

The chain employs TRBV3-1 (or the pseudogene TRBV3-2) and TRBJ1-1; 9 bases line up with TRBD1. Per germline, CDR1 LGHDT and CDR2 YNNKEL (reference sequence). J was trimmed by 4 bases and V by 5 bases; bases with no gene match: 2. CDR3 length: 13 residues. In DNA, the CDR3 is TGTGCCAGCAGCAGGACAGGGGCCACTGAAGCTTTCTTT. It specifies CASSRTGATEAFF.

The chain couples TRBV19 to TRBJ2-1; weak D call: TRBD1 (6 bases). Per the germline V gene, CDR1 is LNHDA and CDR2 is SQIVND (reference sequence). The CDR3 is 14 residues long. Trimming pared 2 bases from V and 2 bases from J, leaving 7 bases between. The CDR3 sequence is CASSIQGTYNEQFF. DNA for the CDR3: TGTGCCAGTAGTATACAGGGGACCTACAATGAGCAGTTCTTC.

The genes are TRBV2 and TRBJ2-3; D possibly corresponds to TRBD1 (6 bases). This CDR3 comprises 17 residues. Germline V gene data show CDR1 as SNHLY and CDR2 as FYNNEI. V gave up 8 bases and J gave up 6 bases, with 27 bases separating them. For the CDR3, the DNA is TGTGCCAGCGCCAGGGGTAGGTTACCGGAACTCCCGGATACGCAGTATTTT. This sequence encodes CASARGRLPELPDTQYF.

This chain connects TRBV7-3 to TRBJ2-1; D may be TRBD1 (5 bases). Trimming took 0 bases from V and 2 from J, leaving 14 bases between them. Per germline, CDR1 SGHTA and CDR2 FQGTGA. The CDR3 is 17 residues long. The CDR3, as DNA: TGTGCCAGCAGCTTAACGGGTAGGGGTTCAACCTACAATGAGCAGTTCTTC. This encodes CASSLTGRGSTYNEQFF.

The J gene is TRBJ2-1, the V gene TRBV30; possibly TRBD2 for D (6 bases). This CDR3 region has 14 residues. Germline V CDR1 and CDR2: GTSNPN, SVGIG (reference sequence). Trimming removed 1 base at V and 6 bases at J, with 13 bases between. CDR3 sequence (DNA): TGTGCCTGGAGTGGGGCGGGGATCATCAATGAGCAGTTCTTC. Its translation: CAWSGAGIINEQFF.

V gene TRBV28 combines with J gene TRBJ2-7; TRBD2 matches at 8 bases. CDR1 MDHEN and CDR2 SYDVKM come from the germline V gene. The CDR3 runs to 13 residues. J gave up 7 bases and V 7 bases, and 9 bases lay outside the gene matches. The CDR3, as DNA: TGTGCCAGCAAGCGGGAGTACGTGAGAGAGCAGTACTTC. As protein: CASKREYVREQYF.

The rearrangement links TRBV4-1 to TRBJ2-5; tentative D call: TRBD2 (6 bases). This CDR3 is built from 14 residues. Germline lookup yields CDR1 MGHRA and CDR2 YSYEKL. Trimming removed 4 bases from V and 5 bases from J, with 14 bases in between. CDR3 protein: CASSPGEAGETQYF. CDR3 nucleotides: TGCGCCAGCAGCCCGGGGGAGGCGGGGGAGACCCAGTACTTC.